This T cell receptor beta chain derives from a study of tumor and adjacent non-tumor tissue in lung cancer. At the level of the study: Stage I to III disease affected ten to eleven men and 5 women aged about 31 to 76.

On this clonotype: Its target is not known.

Trimming took off 7 bases at V and 1 base at J, with 16 bases between the two ends. The CDR3 consists of 15 residues. Germline V lookup: CDR1 SGHAT, CDR2 FQNNGV. RNA was extracted from bulk tissue without any cell sorting. Overall study results and limits: Tumor repertoires had a smaller top 100 clone share than normal lung. Significantly higher TCR diversity was found in tumor than normal lung. Shorter survival was associated with higher TCR diversity in tumors.

The library came from three nested PCR rounds adapted from ARM-PCR protocols. MiXCR, applied by TCRdb to the multiplex PCR reads, yields one record per CDR3 protein. The table lists 60,000 to 85,000 distinct CDR3 sequences, around 75% of them singletons. J is TRBJ1-2 and V is TRBV11-2; D uncertain. The sample consisted of lung tumor tissue. The TCR was taken from a woman aged 50 to 60 with non-small cell lung cancer. The DNA for the CDR3 is TGTGCCAGCACCCTCGGACGCGTCCTTAACTATGGCTACACCTTC. It specifies CASTLGRVLNYGYTF.